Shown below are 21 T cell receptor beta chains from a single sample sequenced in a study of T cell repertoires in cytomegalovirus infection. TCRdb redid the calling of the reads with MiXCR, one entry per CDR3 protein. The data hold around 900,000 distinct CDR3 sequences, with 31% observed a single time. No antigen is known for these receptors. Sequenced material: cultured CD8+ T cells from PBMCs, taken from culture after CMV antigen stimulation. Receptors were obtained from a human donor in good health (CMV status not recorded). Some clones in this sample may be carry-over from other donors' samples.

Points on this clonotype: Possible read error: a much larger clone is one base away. CDR3 in DNA: TGTGCCAGCAGTGGATGGCGGCAGGGGGCACTTAAGATTAAGAATAAGCAGTTCTTC. As protein: CASSGWRQGALKIKNKQFF. The rearrangement uses TRBV6-8 and TRBJ2-1; 8 bases are a match to TRBD1. The CDR3 extends over 19 amino acids. V lost 5 bases and J lost 11; bases outside the gene matches: 26. Germline V gene data show CDR1 as MNHGY and CDR2 as SAAAGT.

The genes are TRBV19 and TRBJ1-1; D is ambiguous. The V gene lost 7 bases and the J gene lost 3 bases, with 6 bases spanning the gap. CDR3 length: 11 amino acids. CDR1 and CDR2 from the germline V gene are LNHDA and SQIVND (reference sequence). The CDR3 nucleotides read TGTGCCAGTATACAGCACACTGAAGCTTTCTTT. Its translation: CASIQHTEAFF. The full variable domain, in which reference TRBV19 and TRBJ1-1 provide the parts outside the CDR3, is DGGITQSPKYLFRKEGQNVTLSCEQNLNHDAMYWYRQDPGQGLRLIYYSQIVNDFQKGDIAEGYSVSREKKESFPLTVTSAQKNPTAFYLCASIQHTEAFFGQGTRLTVV.

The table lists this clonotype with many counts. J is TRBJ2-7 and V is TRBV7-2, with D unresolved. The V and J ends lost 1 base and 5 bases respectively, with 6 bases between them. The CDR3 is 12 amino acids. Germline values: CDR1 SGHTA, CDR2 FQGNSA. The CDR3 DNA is TGTGCCAGCAGCTTAGGTTTTAACGAGCAGTACGTC. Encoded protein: CASSLGFNEQYV.

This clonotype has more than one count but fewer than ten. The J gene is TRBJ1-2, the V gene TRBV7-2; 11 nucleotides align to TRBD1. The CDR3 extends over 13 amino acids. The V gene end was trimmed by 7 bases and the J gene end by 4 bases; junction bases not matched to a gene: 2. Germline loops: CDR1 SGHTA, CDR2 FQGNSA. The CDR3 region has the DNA TGTGCCAGCACGGGACAGGGGGTCTATGGCTACACCTTC. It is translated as CASTGQGVYGYTF. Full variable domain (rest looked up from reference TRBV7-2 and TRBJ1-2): GAGVSQSPSNKVTEKGKDVELRCDPISGHTALYWYRQSLGQGLEFLIYFQGNSAPDKSGLPSDRFSAERTGGSVSTLTIQRTQQEDSAVYLCASTGQGVYGYTFGSGTRLTVV.

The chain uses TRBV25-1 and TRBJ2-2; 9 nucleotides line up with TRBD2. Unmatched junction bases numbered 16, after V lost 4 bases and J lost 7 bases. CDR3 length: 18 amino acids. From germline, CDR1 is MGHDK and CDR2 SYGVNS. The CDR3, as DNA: TGTGCCAGCAGTGGGCGGGGGGGAGCACGGGACATCGGCGGGGAGCTGTTTTTT. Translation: CASSGRGGARDIGGELFF.

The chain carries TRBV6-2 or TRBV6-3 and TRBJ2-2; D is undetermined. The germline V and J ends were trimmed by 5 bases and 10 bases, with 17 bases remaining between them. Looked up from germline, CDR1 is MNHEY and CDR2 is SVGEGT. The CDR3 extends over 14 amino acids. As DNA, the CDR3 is TGTGCCAGCAGTCACCGGGCCCTAAGCCTGGAGCTGTTTTTT. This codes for CASSHRALSLELFF.

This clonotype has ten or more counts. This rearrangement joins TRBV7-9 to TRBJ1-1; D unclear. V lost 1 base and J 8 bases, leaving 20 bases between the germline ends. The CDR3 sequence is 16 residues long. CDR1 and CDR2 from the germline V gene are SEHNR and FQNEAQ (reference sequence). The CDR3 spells CASSLGRVLTTPEAFF. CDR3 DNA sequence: TGTGCCAGCAGCTTAGGAAGGGTCTTAACGACTCCCGAAGCTTTCTTT.

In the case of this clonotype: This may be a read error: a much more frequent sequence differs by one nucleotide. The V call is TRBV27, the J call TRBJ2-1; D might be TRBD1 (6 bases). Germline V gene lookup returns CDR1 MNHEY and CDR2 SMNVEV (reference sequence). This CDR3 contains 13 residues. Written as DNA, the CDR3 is TGTGTCAGCAGTCAGGGACACTACAATGAGCAGTTCTTC. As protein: CVSSQGHYNEQFF.

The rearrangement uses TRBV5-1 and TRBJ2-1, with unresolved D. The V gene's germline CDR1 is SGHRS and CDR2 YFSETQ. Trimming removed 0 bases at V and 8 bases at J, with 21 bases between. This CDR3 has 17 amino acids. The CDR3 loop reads CASSLEVAASGFDEQFF. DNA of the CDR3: TGCGCCAGCAGCTTGGAAGTGGCAGCGTCTGGTTTCGATGAGCAGTTCTTC.

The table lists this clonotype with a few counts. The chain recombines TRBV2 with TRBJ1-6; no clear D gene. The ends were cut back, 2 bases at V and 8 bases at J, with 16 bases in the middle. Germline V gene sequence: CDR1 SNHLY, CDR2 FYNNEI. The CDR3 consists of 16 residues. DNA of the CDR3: TGTGCCAGCAGTGAAATGGGGTGGTCTTGGGATTCACCCCTCCACTTT. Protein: CASSEMGWSWDSPLHF.

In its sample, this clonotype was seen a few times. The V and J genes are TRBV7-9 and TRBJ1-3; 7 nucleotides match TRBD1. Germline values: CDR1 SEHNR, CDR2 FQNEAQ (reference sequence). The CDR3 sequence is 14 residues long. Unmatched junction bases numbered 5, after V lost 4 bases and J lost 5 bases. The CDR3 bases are TGTGCCAGCAGCTCGATGACAGGGAGAAACACCATATATTTT. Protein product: CASSSMTGRNTIYF.

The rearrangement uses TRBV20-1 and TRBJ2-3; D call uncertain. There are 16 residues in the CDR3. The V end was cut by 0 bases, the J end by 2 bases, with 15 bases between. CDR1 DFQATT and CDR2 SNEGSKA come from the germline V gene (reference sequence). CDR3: CSARDVYNRNTDTQYF. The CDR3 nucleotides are TGCAGTGCTAGAGATGTCTACAACCGCAACACAGATACGCAGTATTTT.

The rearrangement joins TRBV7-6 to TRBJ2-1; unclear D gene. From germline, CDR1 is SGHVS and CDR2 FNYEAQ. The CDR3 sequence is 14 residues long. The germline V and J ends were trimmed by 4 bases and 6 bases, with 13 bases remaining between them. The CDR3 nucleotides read TGTGCCAGCAGCTCCCTGGGGTTCCTCAATGAGCAGTTCTTC. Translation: CASSSLGFLNEQFF.

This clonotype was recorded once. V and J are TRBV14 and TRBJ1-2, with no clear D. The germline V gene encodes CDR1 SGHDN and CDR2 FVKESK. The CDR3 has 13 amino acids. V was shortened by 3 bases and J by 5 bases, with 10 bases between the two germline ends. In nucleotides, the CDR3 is TGTGCCAGCAGCCAGGCTGTACGGTATGGCTACACCTTC. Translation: CASSQAVRYGYTF.

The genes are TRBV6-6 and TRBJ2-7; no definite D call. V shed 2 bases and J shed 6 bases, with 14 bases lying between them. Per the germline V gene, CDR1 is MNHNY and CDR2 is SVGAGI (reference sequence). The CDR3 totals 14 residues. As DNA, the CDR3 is TGTGCCAGCAGTTACGGAGCCCAACCGAGCGAGCAGTACTTC. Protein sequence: CASSYGAQPSEQYF.

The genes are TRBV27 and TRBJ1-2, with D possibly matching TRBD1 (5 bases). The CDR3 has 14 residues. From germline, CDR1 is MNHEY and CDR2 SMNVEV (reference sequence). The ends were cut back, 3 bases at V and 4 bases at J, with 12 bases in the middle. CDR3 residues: CASSFGRVGYGYTF. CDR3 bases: TGTGCCAGCAGTTTCGGCAGGGTCGGCTATGGCTACACCTTC.

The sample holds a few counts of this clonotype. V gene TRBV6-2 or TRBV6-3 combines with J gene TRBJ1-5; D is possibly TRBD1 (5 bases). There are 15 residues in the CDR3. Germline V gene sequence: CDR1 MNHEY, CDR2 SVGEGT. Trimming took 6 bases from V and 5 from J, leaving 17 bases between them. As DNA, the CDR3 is TGTGCCAGCAGCTACGGGTGGTTAGGGGATCAGCCCCAGCATTTT. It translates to CASSYGWLGDQPQHF.

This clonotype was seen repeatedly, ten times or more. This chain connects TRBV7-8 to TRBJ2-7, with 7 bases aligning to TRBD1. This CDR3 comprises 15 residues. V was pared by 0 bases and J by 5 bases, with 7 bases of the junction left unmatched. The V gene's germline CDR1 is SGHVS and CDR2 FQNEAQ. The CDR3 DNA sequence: TGTGCCAGCAGCTTAGCGGGACAGCCCATCCACGAGCAGTACTTC. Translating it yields CASSLAGQPIHEQYF.

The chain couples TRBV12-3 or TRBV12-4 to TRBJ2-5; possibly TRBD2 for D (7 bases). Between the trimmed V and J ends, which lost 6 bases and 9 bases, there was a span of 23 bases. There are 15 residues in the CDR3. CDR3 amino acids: CASSLLGGGLEAQYF. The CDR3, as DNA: TGTGCCAGCAGCCTCCTTGGGGGGGGGCTGGAGGCCCAGTACTTC.

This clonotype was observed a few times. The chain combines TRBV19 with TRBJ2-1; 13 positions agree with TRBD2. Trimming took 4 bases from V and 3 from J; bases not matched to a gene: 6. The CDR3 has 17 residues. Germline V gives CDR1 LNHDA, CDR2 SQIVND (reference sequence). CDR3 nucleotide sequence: TGTGCCAGTAGTACAAAACTAGCGGGGGGGTTCTACAATGAGCAGTTCTTC. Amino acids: CASSTKLAGGFYNEQFF.

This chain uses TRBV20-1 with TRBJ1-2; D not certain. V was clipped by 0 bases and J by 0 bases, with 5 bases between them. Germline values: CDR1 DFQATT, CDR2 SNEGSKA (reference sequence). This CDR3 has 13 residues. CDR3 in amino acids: CSARDSANYGYTF. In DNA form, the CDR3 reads TGCAGTGCTAGAGACTCCGCTAACTATGGCTACACCTTC.